This T cell receptor (beta chain) came from a study of cytomegalovirus exposure and HLA in healthy donors. As for the study in general: The Caucasian-associated ancestry cluster held around 76% of roughly 400 genotyped donors.

This CDR3 comprises 14 residues. Germline-derived CDR1 and CDR2 are SEHNR and FQNEAQ (reference sequence). The germline V and J ends were trimmed by 7 bases and 0 bases, with 10 bases remaining between them. Concerning this clone itself: Its antigen is unknown.

Study-wide findings and caveats: It was 164 TCR beta chains that were listed as cytomegalovirus-associated. Sequencing depth across donors, presence/absence analyses assumed, was roughly uniform.

The PCR ran on 60 Vbeta and 13 Jbeta primers. Generated by immunoSEQ multiplex PCR, the TCRdb table keeps only in-frame clones and is missing some. The sample holds approximately 170,000 clones, 60% to 85% seen once. The sequence came from a male donor in good health and CMV-seropositive. Sequencing was carried out using PBMCs. The J gene is TRBJ1-5, the V gene TRBV7-9; D is unclear. In DNA form, the CDR3 reads TGTGCCAGCACTGGGAGTTTTAGCAATCAGCCCCAGCATTTT. Translating it yields CASTGSFSNQPQHF. The variable domain in full, completed from reference TRBV7-9 and TRBJ1-5, reads DTGVSQNPRHKITKRGQNVTFRCDPISEHNRLYWYRQTLGQGPEFLTYFQNEAQLEKSRLLSDRFSAERPKGSFSTLEIQRTEQGDSAMYLCASTGSFSNQPQHFGDGTRLSIL.